The 19 T cell receptor beta chains below come from one sample, sequenced in a study of cytomegalovirus exposure and HLA in healthy donors. The study ran its PCR with 60 Vbeta and 13 Jbeta primers. Sequencing was performed with immunoSEQ multiplex PCR; in TCRdb, only in-frame clones are kept and a portion is missing. The data show 75,000 to 85,000 clones, roughly 75% seen once. Sequenced: PBMCs. Receptors were obtained from a male donor in good health and CMV-seronegative.

The chain combines TRBV7-9 with TRBJ1-4, with 8 bases fitting TRBD1. After removal of 5 bases from V and 7 bases from J, the junction contained 9 bases not matched to a gene. CDR1 SEHNR and CDR2 FQNEAQ come from the germline V gene (reference sequence). The CDR3 is 15 amino acids. CDR3 nucleotides: TGTGCCAGCAGCCCCCGACAGGGGTTTGGTGAAAAACTGTTTTTT. It encodes CASSPRQGFGEKLFF.

V and J are TRBV5-4 and TRBJ2-1; D is possibly TRBD1 (6 bases). The CDR3 totals 16 residues. The germline CDR1 and CDR2 sequences are SGHNT and YYREEE (reference sequence). Trimming pared 8 bases from V and 4 bases from J, leaving 22 bases between. CDR3 sequence (DNA): TGTGCCAGTACCCCGCCCCAGGGGTCAACTTACAATGAGCAGTTCTTC. It yields the protein CASTPPQGSTYNEQFF.

This chain joins TRBV5-1 and TRBJ1-2; D unclear. Germline CDR1 reads SGHRS; CDR2 reads YFSETQ. Trimming removed 4 bases from V and 5 bases from J, with 15 bases in between. CDR3 length: 14 amino acids. The CDR3 reads CASSLDGEPYGYTF. CDR3 DNA sequence: TGCGCCAGCAGCCTGGACGGGGAACCTTATGGCTACACCTTC.

This chain links TRBV2 with TRBJ1-4, with 7 bases that match TRBD1. This CDR3 has 12 amino acids. In germline, CDR1 is SNHLY, CDR2 FYNNEI. The V and J ends lost 6 bases and 11 bases, in that order; junction bases with no gene match: 6. In DNA, the CDR3 is TGTGCCAGCAGAGACGACAGGGACAAACTGTTTTTT. Its translation is CASRDDRDKLFF.

This clone has a handful of counts. The J gene is TRBJ2-1, the V gene TRBV7-9, with D possibly matching TRBD2 (5 bases). This CDR3 has 15 residues. Germline loops: CDR1 SEHNR, CDR2 FQNEAQ (reference sequence). V gave up 1 base and J gave up 2 bases, with 9 bases separating them. The CDR3 loop reads CASSLGAEAYNEQFF. DNA of the CDR3: TGTGCCAGCAGCTTAGGAGCGGAGGCCTACAATGAGCAGTTCTTC.

The gene calls are TRBV7-9 and TRBJ2-6, with 10 bases fitting TRBD1. Trimming at V came to 5 bases and at J to 2 bases, leaving 6 bases not matched to a gene. This CDR3 contains 17 residues. The germline V gene has CDR1 SEHNR and CDR2 FQNEAQ (reference sequence). The CDR3 DNA reads TGTGCCAGCAGCCCCGGGACAGGGGTCGCTGGGGCCAACGTCCTGACTTTC. Amino acids: CASSPGTGVAGANVLTF.

The chain recombines TRBV6-5 with TRBJ1-3; no clear D. This CDR3 has 14 residues. Looked up from germline, CDR1 is MNHEY and CDR2 is SVGAGI. Trimming took off 6 bases at V and 0 bases at J, with 9 bases between the two ends. This chain's CDR3 is CASSPGFSGNTIYF. CDR3 sequence (DNA): TGTGCCAGCAGCCCAGGCTTCTCTGGAAACACCATATATTTT.

The chain couples TRBV2 to TRBJ2-4; 9 bases match TRBD2. The CDR3 has 16 amino acids. J gave up 4 bases and V 5 bases, and 9 bases lay outside the gene matches. Per the germline V gene, CDR1 is SNHLY and CDR2 is FYNNEI. The CDR3, as DNA: TGTGCCAGCAGTAACCTTAGCGGGGGTAAAAAAAACATTCAGTACTTC. This translates into CASSNLSGGKKNIQYF.

The V call is TRBV19, the J call TRBJ2-1, with D tentatively TRBD2 (5 bases). The CDR3 totals 17 residues. Germline loops: CDR1 LNHDA, CDR2 SQIVND (reference sequence). The V end lost 6 bases, the J end lost 8 bases, and 26 bases lay between the germline ends. Here the CDR3 reads CASRNARFAPGVHEQFF. CDR3 in DNA: TGTGCCAGTAGGAACGCCCGGTTTGCCCCCGGGGTCCATGAGCAGTTCTTC.

V usage is TRBV6-1 and J usage is TRBJ1-5; D is undetermined. V lost 2 bases, J lost 4 bases, and 9 bases lay in between. The CDR3 is 14 amino acids. Germline CDR1 reads MNHNS; CDR2 reads SASEGT. The CDR3 nucleotides are TGTGCCAGCAGTGAAATGGCAGTAAATCAGCCCCAGCATTTT. Translated, it gives CASSEMAVNQPQHF.

CDR3 in DNA: TGCGCCAGCAGCTCACTAGCGGGAGGATCTCATGAGCAGTTCTTC. Residues: CASSSLAGGSHEQFF. The J gene is TRBJ2-1, the V gene TRBV5-1, with 12 bases that match TRBD2. With 3 bases clipped from V and 8 bases from J, the junction kept 6 bases outside the gene matches. CDR1 is SGHRS, CDR2 YFSETQ, per germline. This CDR3 spans 15 amino acids.

This chain links TRBV28 with TRBJ1-4; possibly TRBD1 for D (5 bases). CDR1 and CDR2 from the germline V gene are MDHEN and SYDVKM. The V and J ends lost 2 bases and 0 bases respectively, with 10 bases between them. This CDR3 is built from 16 residues. The CDR3 here is CASSLLQGATNEKLFF. The DNA of the CDR3 is TGTGCCAGCAGTTTACTCCAGGGTGCAACTAATGAAAAACTGTTTTTT.

The chain joins TRBV28 to TRBJ1-2; weak D call: TRBD1 (6 bases). Looked up from germline, CDR1 is MDHEN and CDR2 is SYDVKM. Trimming took off 6 bases at V and 7 bases at J, with 21 bases between the two ends. The CDR3 runs 15 residues. The CDR3 region has the DNA TGTGCCAGCAGACCTCAAACCAGGGGAATAGGTGGCTACACCTTC. This translates into CASRPQTRGIGGYTF.

The V and J genes are TRBV2 and TRBJ1-2; TRBD1 is a possible D gene (5 bases). V was shortened by 5 bases and J by 3 bases, with 10 bases between the two germline ends. Germline CDR1 reads SNHLY; CDR2 reads FYNNEI. This CDR3 has 13 residues. The CDR3 loop reads CASSRRDHYGYTF. CDR3 nucleotides: TGTGCCAGCAGTCGCAGGGATCACTATGGCTACACCTTC.

The chain couples TRBV5-1 to TRBJ2-3; possibly TRBD2 for D (5 bases). Trimming stripped 4 bases from V and 9 bases from J, with 15 bases between. This CDR3 is 13 amino acids long. Germline CDR1 is SGHRS and CDR2 is YFSETQ. As DNA, the CDR3 is TGCGCCAGCAGCCGAATAGCCGGAGGAACGCAGTATTTT. Its translation is CASSRIAGGTQYF.

V and J are TRBV19 and TRBJ1-1, with TRBD1 identical over 11 bases. The CDR3 is 14 residues long. CDR1 is LNHDA and CDR2 is SQIVND in the germline V gene (reference sequence). J was trimmed by 5 bases and V by 6 bases; bases with no gene match: 5. The CDR3 coding sequence is TGTGCCAGTAGGAGCCGGGACAGGGGGACTGAAGCTTTCTTT. Translating it yields CASRSRDRGTEAFF.

V usage is TRBV30 and J usage is TRBJ2-7, with 7 bases lining up with TRBD1. CDR1 is GTSNPN and CDR2 is SVGIG in the germline V gene (reference sequence). The CDR3 is made up of 13 amino acids. V lost 3 bases and J lost 3; bases outside the gene matches: 5. The CDR3 sequence is CAWRTGYHYEQYF. CDR3 bases: TGTGCCTGGAGGACAGGGTACCACTACGAGCAGTACTTC.

The chain combines TRBV7-2 with TRBJ1-1; no clear D. V shed 0 bases and J shed 2 bases, with 10 bases lying between them. The germline V gene has CDR1 SGHTA and CDR2 FQGNSA. This CDR3 is 15 amino acids long. CDR3 loop: CASSLARQRNTEAFF. DNA of the CDR3: TGTGCCAGCAGCTTAGCGAGGCAGCGTAACACTGAAGCTTTCTTT.

The CDR3 nucleotides read TGTGCCAGCAGCCGGGGACAGGGGGCCTACGAGCAGTACTTC. It specifies CASSRGQGAYEQYF. The chain uses TRBV7-9 and TRBJ2-7, with 11 nucleotides matching TRBD1. Per germline, CDR1 SEHNR and CDR2 FQNEAQ (reference sequence). With 5 bases clipped from V and 2 bases from J, the junction kept 2 bases outside the gene matches. This CDR3 has 14 residues.